These 20 T cell receptor beta chains share one sample of origin, sequenced in a study of blood T cell repertoires in COVID-19. The repertoire was sequenced with immunoSEQ multiplex PCR; TCRdb's copy has only in-frame clones and lacks some. The sample contains a few hundred thousand clones, roughly 88% of which appear only once. Sequences were obtained from PBMCs or T cells enriched from blood (not recorded which). The receptor set was obtained from a woman aged 40 to 50 with acute COVID-19.

V and J are TRBV19 and TRBJ1-5; D unclear. The CDR3 covers 17 residues. Trimming cost V 4 bases and J 4 bases, with 20 bases left between them. Germline CDR1 reads LNHDA; CDR2 reads SQIVND (reference sequence). This chain's CDR3 is CASSTFRAPGSNQPQHF. In nucleotides, the CDR3 is TGTGCCAGTAGTACGTTCCGGGCCCCGGGGTCTAATCAGCCCCAGCATTTT.

The chain has TRBV15 and TRBJ2-1; 8 bases line up with TRBD2. Losses at the gene ends were 2 bases for V and 7 bases for J; bases not matched to a gene: 13. The CDR3 spans 17 residues. Germline V CDR1 and CDR2: LNHNV, YYDKDF (reference sequence). For the CDR3, the DNA is TGTGCCACCAGCAGACCTAGGGGGAGCGGGAGTGGAAATGAGCAGTTCTTC. This gives the protein CATSRPRGSGSGNEQFF. The full variable domain, completed using reference TRBV15 and TRBJ2-1, is DAMVIQNPRYQVTQFGKPVTLSCSQTLNHNVMYWYQQKSSQAPKLLFHYYDKDFNNEADTPDNFQSRRPNTSFCFLDIRSPGLGDTAMYLCATSRPRGSGSGNEQFFGPGTRLTVL.

The chain links TRBV11-2 to TRBJ2-3; 9 nucleotides line up with TRBD2. There are 19 residues in the CDR3. The V gene end was trimmed by 1 base and the J gene end by 0 bases; junction bases not matched to a gene: 11. The V gene's germline CDR1 is SGHAT and CDR2 FQNNGV. The CDR3 nucleotides read TGTGCCAGCAGCTTAGTATGGCGGGAGGGCCAGTTAAGCACAGATACGCAGTATTTT. It is translated as CASSLVWREGQLSTDTQYF.

The CDR3 reads CASSLRGPAFF. CDR3 DNA: TGTGCCAGCAGTTTGCGGGGCCCGGCTTTCTTT. The chain uses TRBV28 and TRBJ1-1; D perhaps matches TRBD1 (5 bases). Germline CDR1 MDHEN, CDR2 SYDVKM. Between the trimmed V and J ends, which lost 3 bases and 11 bases, there was a span of 10 bases. The CDR3 is 11 residues long.

The chain recombines TRBV30 with TRBJ1-3; tentative D call: TRBD1 (6 bases). V was trimmed by 5 bases and J by 0 bases, leaving 11 bases between them. This CDR3 is 14 amino acids long. Germline CDR1 is GTSNPN and CDR2 is SVGIG (reference sequence). CDR3 region: CAWDRPVSGNTIYF. In nucleotides, the CDR3 is TGTGCCTGGGACAGGCCTGTCTCTGGAAACACCATATATTTT.

The CDR3 reads CASSQDSAGGPYEQYF. DNA for the CDR3: TGCGCCAGCAGCCAAGATAGTGCGGGGGGGCCCTACGAGCAGTACTTC. The chain combines TRBV4-1 with TRBJ2-7; 9 nucleotides match TRBD2. The CDR3 length is 16 residues. Trimming took 0 bases from V and 2 from J; bases not matched to a gene: 5. Germline CDR1 and CDR2: MGHRA and YSYEKL.

The V and J genes are TRBV27 and TRBJ1-4; 7 bases match TRBD1. The CDR3 is made up of 14 amino acids. With 4 bases clipped from V and 8 bases from J, the junction kept 7 bases outside the gene matches. Looked up from germline, CDR1 is MNHEY and CDR2 is SMNVEV (reference sequence). This CDR3 reads CASSYRQGREKLFF. The CDR3 region has the DNA TGTGCCAGCAGTTACAGACAGGGACGGGAAAAACTGTTTTTT.

This clone has just a few counts. V gene TRBV25-1 combines with J gene TRBJ1-2; no clear D gene. CDR3 length: 12 residues. V was shortened by 4 bases and J by 3 bases, with 6 bases between the two germline ends. The germline V gene encodes CDR1 MGHDK and CDR2 SYGVNS. The DNA for the CDR3 is TGTGCCAGCAGTGGAACAGACTATGGCTACACCTTC. Encoded protein: CASSGTDYGYTF.

The rearrangement uses TRBV5-1 and TRBJ1-6; 8 nucleotides match TRBD1. With V trimmed by 1 base and J by 8 bases, 2 bases remained unmatched. The CDR3 runs 14 residues. CDR1 SGHRS and CDR2 YFSETQ come from the germline V gene. The DNA of the CDR3 is TGCGCCAGCAGCTTGCAGGGGGCGGATTCACCCCTCCACTTT. The encoded protein is CASSLQGADSPLHF.

This chain uses TRBV19 with TRBJ2-5, with 8 bases matching TRBD2. Germline CDR1 reads LNHDA; CDR2 reads SQIVND (reference sequence). V was pared by 0 bases and J by 3 bases, with 9 bases of the junction left unmatched. The CDR3 loop spans 17 amino acids. The CDR3 loop is CASSIETQRGRKETQYF. The CDR3 DNA follows: TGTGCCAGTAGTATAGAAACCCAGCGGGGGAGAAAAGAGACCCAGTACTTC.

The CDR3 DNA is TGTGCCAGCAGCTTTGGAGGTCGACAAGAGACCCAGTACTTC. Protein: CASSFGGRQETQYF. The gene calls are TRBV5-4 and TRBJ2-5, with D possibly being TRBD2 (5 bases). Germline V gives CDR1 SGHNT, CDR2 YYREEE (reference sequence). The CDR3 has 14 residues. V was cut by 2 bases and J by 2 bases, with 10 bases left in between.

The chain recombines TRBV19 with TRBJ2-7; 14 bases are a match to TRBD2. This CDR3 has 17 amino acids. Germline V gene lookup returns CDR1 LNHDA and CDR2 SQIVND (reference sequence). V shed 4 bases, J shed 3 bases, and the junction held 8 bases outside the gene matches. The CDR3 DNA is TGTGCCAGTAGTACTGGGACTAGCGGGGGACCAAGCTACGAGCAGTACTTC. This translates into CASSTGTSGGPSYEQYF.

V usage is TRBV5-1 and J usage is TRBJ1-3; 7 bases are shared with TRBD1. The ends lost 4 bases at V and 6 bases at J; junction bases unmatched: 4. Germline loops: CDR1 SGHRS, CDR2 YFSETQ. CDR3 size: 13 residues. The CDR3 coding sequence is TGCGCCAGCAGCATTACAGGGGTAAACACCATATATTTT. It encodes CASSITGVNTIYF.

The CDR3 bases are TGTGCCAGTAGCCAAGGGAGTGGCCCTTCCTACGAGCAGTACTTC. Its protein product is CASSQGSGPSYEQYF. V usage is TRBV19 and J usage is TRBJ2-7; the D gene is possibly TRBD2 (5 bases). Per the germline V gene, CDR1 is LNHDA and CDR2 is SQIVND (reference sequence). Deletions cut 6 bases from V and 1 base from J, with 16 bases between. This CDR3 comprises 15 residues. The whole variable domain, remainder taken from reference TRBV19 and TRBJ2-7, is DGGITQSPKYLFRKEGQNVTLSCEQNLNHDAMYWYRQDPGQGLRLIYYSQIVNDFQKGDIAEGYSVSREKKESFPLTVTSAQKNPTAFYLCASSQGSGPSYEQYFGPGTRLTVT.

The genes are TRBV6-5 and TRBJ2-7; tentatively, D is TRBD2 (6 bases). There are 11 residues in the CDR3. Germline V gene sequence: CDR1 MNHEY, CDR2 SVGAGI. The V and J ends lost 6 bases and 3 bases respectively, with 6 bases between them. The CDR3 is CASRGGYEQYF. DNA of the CDR3: TGTGCCAGCAGGGGGGGCTACGAGCAGTACTTC.

The chain is built from TRBV5-6 and TRBJ2-7; 8 positions match TRBD1. V lost 4 bases and J lost 4; bases outside the gene matches: 1. This CDR3 has 12 amino acids. From germline, CDR1 is SGHDT and CDR2 YYEEEE. The CDR3 DNA reads as TGTGCCAGCAGCCGGACAGGGTACGAGCAGTACGTC. As protein: CASSRTGYEQYV.

The rearrangement joins TRBV18 to TRBJ1-5, with 9 nucleotides matching TRBD1. V lost 2 bases, J lost 4 bases, and 6 bases stayed unmatched. The CDR3 spans 16 residues. From germline, CDR1 is KGHSH and CDR2 LQKENI. CDR3 in amino acids: CASSPSGTGRNQPQHF. In DNA, the CDR3 is TGTGCCAGCTCACCATCGGGGACAGGGAGGAATCAGCCCCAGCATTTT. Using reference TRBV18 and TRBJ1-5 for the parts outside the CDR3, the full variable domain is NAGVMQNPRHLVRRRGQEARLRCSPMKGHSHVYWYRQLPEEGLKFMVYLQKENIIDESGMPKERFSAEFPKEGPSILRIQQVVRGDSAAYFCASSPSGTGRNQPQHFGDGTRLSIL.

The CDR3 region is CASSQGVGANTGELFF. The CDR3 DNA sequence: TGTGCCAGCAGCCAAGGAGTAGGGGCGAACACCGGGGAGCTGTTTTTT. V and J are TRBV4-2 and TRBJ2-2; a possible D gene is TRBD1 (5 bases). The CDR3 is 16 amino acids. Germline CDR1 and CDR2: LGHNA and YNFKEQ. V lost 1 base and J 0 bases, leaving 9 bases between the germline ends.

The chain links TRBV10-2 to TRBJ2-5; TRBD1 aligns across 7 bases. CDR1 and CDR2 (germline): WSHSY, SAAADI. The CDR3 contains 12 residues. V shed 2 bases, J shed 9 bases, and the junction held 3 bases outside the gene matches. For the CDR3, the DNA is TGCGCCAGCAGTGAGGCAGGGGGTGCCCAGTACTTC. Its protein is CASSEAGGAQYF.

This chain joins TRBV7-6 and TRBJ1-3, with a tentative D call TRBD1 (6 bases). The germline CDR1 and CDR2 sequences are SGHVS and FNYEAQ. Trimming shortened V by 5 bases and J by 0 bases, and 17 bases separated the two germline ends. There are 17 residues in the CDR3. The CDR3: CASSREGGTRSGNTIYF. The CDR3 nucleotides read TGTGCCAGCAGCCGAGAGGGGGGGACCCGCTCTGGAAACACCATATATTTT.